These 15 T cell receptor beta chains originate from one sample sequenced in a study of blood T cell repertoires in COVID-19. Sequenced by immunoSEQ multiplex PCR; TCRdb stores in-frame clones only, minus some. The data hold 130,000 to 150,000 clones, with around four fifths observed a single time. Source material: peripheral blood. The receptors stem from a woman in her thirties or forties with active or convalescent COVID-19.

The V and J genes are TRBV3-1 (or the pseudogene TRBV3-2) and TRBJ1-2; 7 bases match TRBD1. V was clipped by 2 bases and J by 0 bases; unmatched bases: 3. Germline V lookup: CDR1 LGHDT, CDR2 YNNKEL (reference sequence). This CDR3 contains 15 residues. This chain's CDR3 is CASSQWDRPNYGYTF. Here the CDR3 DNA reads TGTGCCAGCAGCCAATGGGACAGACCTAACTATGGCTACACCTTC.

The chain carries TRBV4-3 and TRBJ2-1, with 8 bases identical to TRBD1. The CDR3 has 18 residues. The J segment lost 5 bases and the V segment lost 4 bases, leaving 16 bases of the junction unmatched. Germline V gene data show CDR1 as LGHNA and CDR2 as YSLEER. CDR3 sequence reads: CASSLTNVPGQANNEQFF. Written as DNA, the CDR3 is TGCGCCAGCAGCCTAACGAACGTGCCGGGACAGGCTAACAATGAGCAGTTCTTC.

The chain recombines TRBV5-4 with TRBJ2-5, with D possibly being TRBD2 (6 bases). Germline-derived CDR1 and CDR2 are SGHNT and YYREEE (reference sequence). The CDR3 covers 16 residues. V was clipped by 1 base and J by 4 bases, with 17 bases between them. CDR3 coding DNA: TGTGCCAGCAGCTTGAAGATCGGAGGGGCGGGAGAGACCCAGTACTTC. It translates to CASSLKIGGAGETQYF.

The rearrangement uses TRBV9 and TRBJ2-7, with 11 positions matching TRBD1. The V gene end was trimmed by 4 bases and the J gene end by 6 bases; junction bases not matched to a gene: 9. Per the germline V gene, CDR1 is SGDLS and CDR2 is YYNGEE. CDR3 length equals 15 residues. CDR3 region: CASSTQSGTGGEQYF. In DNA form, the CDR3 reads TGTGCCAGCAGCACCCAATCCGGGACAGGGGGCGAGCAGTACTTC.

This chain connects TRBV5-1 to TRBJ1-1, with 9 bases identical to TRBD1. Looked up from germline, CDR1 is SGHRS and CDR2 is YFSETQ. The CDR3 is 14 amino acids. The J segment lost 5 bases and the V segment lost 7 bases, leaving 9 bases of the junction unmatched. CDR3 loop: CASRGTGRRTEAFF. As DNA, the CDR3 is TGCGCCAGCCGAGGGACAGGGCGGAGGACTGAAGCTTTCTTT.

The count of this clone is one. The V and J genes are TRBV11-2 and TRBJ1-4, with D possibly being TRBD1 (5 bases). Germline V gives CDR1 SGHAT, CDR2 FQNNGV. This CDR3 spans 14 amino acids. The V end lost 3 bases, the J end lost 4 bases, and 9 bases lay between the germline ends. This chain's CDR3 is CASSFWGGNEKLFF. DNA for the CDR3: TGTGCCAGCAGCTTTTGGGGGGGTAATGAAAAACTGTTTTTT.

The chain carries TRBV5-5 and TRBJ1-5, with D maybe TRBD1 (5 bases). V was clipped by 5 bases and J by 2 bases, with 17 bases between them. Germline assignment: CDR1 SGHKS and CDR2 YYEKEE (reference sequence). The CDR3 contains 16 residues. CDR3 residues: CASSLFWGEGNQPQHF. The CDR3 nucleotides are TGTGCCAGCAGTCTTTTCTGGGGCGAAGGCAATCAGCCCCAGCATTTT.

This clone was detected once. The chain couples TRBV18 to TRBJ2-7; 9 bases agree with TRBD2. Per germline, CDR1 KGHSH and CDR2 LQKENI. CDR3 length: 16 amino acids. The V segment lost 1 base and the J segment 1 base; nucleotides outside the gene matches: 5. This CDR3 is CASSPQLAGPSYEQYF. The DNA for the CDR3 is TGTGCCAGCTCACCACAACTAGCGGGCCCTTCCTACGAGCAGTACTTC.

A few counts support this clone. V and J are TRBV15 and TRBJ1-1; 9 bases fit TRBD1. Germline V gives CDR1 LNHNV, CDR2 YYDKDF (reference sequence). V dropped 0 bases and J dropped 10; count of bases not matched to a gene: 24. This CDR3 is 20 amino acids long. The CDR3 spells CATSRERVFSRDREIRAAFF. DNA for the CDR3: TGTGCCACCAGCAGAGAGAGGGTTTTTTCCCGGGACAGGGAAATTCGGGCAGCTTTCTTT.

V usage is TRBV3-1 (or the pseudogene TRBV3-2) and J usage is TRBJ2-1; D call uncertain. This CDR3 comprises 15 residues. Germline lookup yields CDR1 LGHDT and CDR2 YNNKEL (reference sequence). Trimming stripped 1 base from V and 10 bases from J, with 17 bases between. CDR3 coding DNA: TGTGCCAGCAGCCAAGGGTGGCCCCCCACCAACGAGCAGTTCTTC. This encodes CASSQGWPPTNEQFF.

This chain joins TRBV28 and TRBJ1-5, with TRBD1 identical over 9 bases. The ends lost 3 bases at V and 4 bases at J; junction bases unmatched: 10. Germline loops: CDR1 MDHEN, CDR2 SYDVKM. CDR3 length equals 17 residues. CDR3 sequence: CASSFGGLTGGNQPQHF. The CDR3 bases are TGTGCCAGCAGTTTTGGCGGCTTGACAGGGGGTAATCAGCCCCAGCATTTT. The full variable domain, its missing parts supplied by reference TRBV28 and TRBJ1-5, is DVKVTQSSRYLVKRTGEKVFLECVQDMDHENMFWYRQDPGLGLRLIYFSYDVKMKEKGDIPEGYSVSREKKERFSLILESASTNQTSMYLCASSFGGLTGGNQPQHFGDGTRLSIL.

This chain connects TRBV29-1 to TRBJ2-7, with D tentatively TRBD2 (6 bases). This CDR3 is 13 amino acids long. The V and J ends lost 3 bases and 3 bases respectively, with 12 bases between them. Germline V gene data show CDR1 as SQVTM and CDR2 as ANQGSEA. CDR3 amino acids: CSVEGSGFYEQYF. CDR3 nucleotides: TGCAGCGTTGAGGGGAGCGGGTTCTACGAGCAGTACTTC.

V gene TRBV30 combines with J gene TRBJ2-3, with 10 nucleotides matching TRBD2. This CDR3 spans 14 amino acids. Germline lookup yields CDR1 GTSNPN and CDR2 SVGIG (reference sequence). The V segment lost 4 bases and the J segment 4 bases; nucleotides outside the gene matches: 5. DNA for the CDR3: TGTGCCTGGACCGCGGGACTAGCGCCAGATACGCAGTATTTT. Its protein is CAWTAGLAPDTQYF.

This clone was detected a few times. The chain links TRBV27 to TRBJ2-7, with 8 bases lining up with TRBD2. V gave up 6 bases and J gave up 4 bases; unmatched junction bases: 11. Per the germline V gene, CDR1 is MNHEY and CDR2 is SMNVEV (reference sequence). The CDR3 loop spans 15 amino acids. The CDR3 DNA is TGTGCCAGCAGCTCGGGGGGGGCGCAACTATACGAGCAGTACTTC. Translated, it gives CASSSGGAQLYEQYF.

The CDR3 loop is CASSGGLAGLQETQYF. In DNA, the CDR3 is TGTGCCAGCAGTGGGGGACTAGCGGGACTCCAAGAGACCCAGTACTTC. The V call is TRBV2, the J call TRBJ2-5; 13 nucleotides agree with TRBD2. The V segment lost 4 bases and the J segment 1 base; nucleotides outside the gene matches: 3. CDR1 is SNHLY and CDR2 is FYNNEI in the germline V gene. The CDR3 loop spans 16 amino acids.